The 8 T cell receptor beta chains below were found in one sample sequenced in a study of vaccination and CD4 T cells after COVID-19. Their antigens are not known. Indicated time point: late sampling 161 to 241 days after vaccination in a few convalescent patients. The treatment denotes: approximately nine-day PBMC culture with coronavirus spike peptide pools or control peptides (ViraFEST assay). Sequencing of cultured CD4+ T cell DNA used the Oncomine TCR Beta short-read assay. Via MiXCR, TCRdb re-called the PCR reads, giving one row per CDR3 protein. The sample records 15,000 or so distinct CDR3 sequences, around 48% being singletons. Sequencing was performed on CD4+ T cells from blood, cultured in vitro, taken about 7 months after SARS-CoV-2 vaccination. The receptors derive from a human donor who had recovered from COVID-19.

This clonotype was counted between two and nine times. V is TRBV20-1 and J is TRBJ1-5; D call uncertain. This CDR3 is 14 amino acids long. Trimming stripped 5 bases from V and 7 bases from J, with 18 bases between. Germline V CDR1 and CDR2: DFQATT, SNEGSKA (reference sequence). The CDR3 sequence: CSAALMGGEQPQHF. In DNA, the CDR3 is TGCAGTGCTGCCTTGATGGGCGGGGAACAGCCCCAGCATTTT.

The genes are TRBV7-2 and TRBJ2-5; 8 bases are a match to TRBD1. The CDR3 contains 16 residues. The germline V gene has CDR1 SGHTA and CDR2 FQGNSA. V trimming: 5 bases; J trimming: 9 bases; junction bases outside the gene matches: 17. CDR3 nucleotides: TGTGCCAGCAGCCCCCCCCACCAATACAGGGGGAAGGCCCAGTACTTC. Residues: CASSPPHQYRGKAQYF.

In its sample, this clonotype was seen a few times. The V gene is TRBV7-3, the J gene TRBJ2-2, with 8 bases identical to TRBD2. The CDR3 sequence is 13 residues long. Germline V gives CDR1 SGHTA, CDR2 FQGTGA. J was trimmed by 6 bases and V by 5 bases; bases with no gene match: 2. The CDR3 is CASSPAGAGELFF. The CDR3 DNA reads as TGTGCCAGCAGCCCAGCGGGGGCCGGGGAGCTGTTTTTT.

This rearrangement joins TRBV6-2 or TRBV6-3 to TRBJ2-1; 11 nucleotides match TRBD2. Trimming removed 5 bases from V and 9 bases from J; junction bases left unmatched: 6. In germline, CDR1 is MNHEY, CDR2 SVGEGT. This CDR3 spans 14 amino acids. The CDR3 DNA reads as TGTGCCAGCAGTAGACTAGCGGGATTGGGTGAGCAGTTCTTC. It is translated as CASSRLAGLGEQFF.

The chain combines TRBV6-1 with TRBJ2-7, with TRBD1 matching 8 bases. Germline loops: CDR1 MNHNS, CDR2 SASEGT. CDR3 size: 13 residues. V dropped 5 bases and J dropped 11; count of bases not matched to a gene: 11. Here the CDR3 reads CASSLWTGLSKYF. CDR3 nucleotides: TGTGCCAGCAGTCTGTGGACAGGGTTAAGTAAGTACTTC.

The gene calls are TRBV7-2 and TRBJ2-2; no definite D call. Germline V CDR1 and CDR2: SGHTA, FQGNSA. CDR3 length: 12 residues. V shed 5 bases and J shed 7 bases, with 8 bases lying between them. CDR3 residues: CASSPRFGELFF. The CDR3 DNA is TGTGCCAGCAGCCCCCGTTTCGGGGAGCTGTTTTTT.

The J gene is TRBJ1-2, the V gene TRBV20-1; D unresolved. Germline V gene sequence: CDR1 DFQATT, CDR2 SNEGSKA (reference sequence). This CDR3 is built from 14 residues. V lost 1 base and J lost 0, with 9 bases in between. This CDR3 is CSARVAATNYGYTF. The CDR3 DNA follows: TGCAGTGCTAGAGTAGCAGCTACTAACTATGGCTACACCTTC.

This clonotype was counted once. This rearrangement joins TRBV20-1 to TRBJ2-3, with 7 bases fitting TRBD2. The junction had 9 bases not matched to a gene; V was cut back by 3 bases and J by 0 bases. Germline V CDR1 and CDR2: DFQATT, SNEGSKA (reference sequence). The CDR3 runs 16 residues. CDR3 sequence reads: CSARRGAGVSTDTQYF. In DNA form, the CDR3 reads TGCAGTGCTAGGAGGGGCGCGGGAGTGAGCACAGATACGCAGTATTTT.